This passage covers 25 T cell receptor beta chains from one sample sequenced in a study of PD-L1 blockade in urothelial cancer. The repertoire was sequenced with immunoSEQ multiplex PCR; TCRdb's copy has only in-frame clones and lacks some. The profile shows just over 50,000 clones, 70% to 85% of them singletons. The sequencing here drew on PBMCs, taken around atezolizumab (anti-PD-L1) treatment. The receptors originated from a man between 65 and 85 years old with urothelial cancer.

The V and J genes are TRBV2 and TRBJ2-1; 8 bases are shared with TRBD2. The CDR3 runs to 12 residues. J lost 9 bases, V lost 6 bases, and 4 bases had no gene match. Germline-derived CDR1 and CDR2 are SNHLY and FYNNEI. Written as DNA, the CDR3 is TGTGCCAGCAGGGGACTAGACGGTGAGCAGTTCTTC. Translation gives CASRGLDGEQFF. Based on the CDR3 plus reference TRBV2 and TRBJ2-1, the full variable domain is EPEVTQTPSHQVTQMGQEVILRCVPISNHLYFYWYRQILGQKVEFLVSFYNNEISEKSEIFDDQFSVERPDGSNFTLKIRSTKLEDSAMYFCASRGLDGEQFFGPGTRLTVL.

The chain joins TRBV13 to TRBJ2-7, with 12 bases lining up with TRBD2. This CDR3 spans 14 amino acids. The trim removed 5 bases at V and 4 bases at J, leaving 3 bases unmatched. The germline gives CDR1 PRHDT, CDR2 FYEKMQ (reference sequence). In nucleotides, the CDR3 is TGTGCCAGCAGCGCTAGCGGGGGGGATTACGAGCAGTACTTC. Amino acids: CASSASGGDYEQYF. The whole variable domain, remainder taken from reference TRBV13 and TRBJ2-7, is AAGVIQSPRHLIKEKRETATLKCYPIPRHDTVYWYQQGPGQDPQFLISFYEKMQSDKGSIPDRFSAQQFSDYHSELNMSSLELGDSALYFCASSASGGDYEQYFGPGTRLTVT.

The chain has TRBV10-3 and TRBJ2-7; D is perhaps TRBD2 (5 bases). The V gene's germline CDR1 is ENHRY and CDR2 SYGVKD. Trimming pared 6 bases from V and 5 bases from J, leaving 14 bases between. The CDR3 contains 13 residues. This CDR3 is CAIREARGNEQYF. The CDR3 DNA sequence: TGTGCCATCAGGGAGGCTAGAGGTAACGAGCAGTACTTC.

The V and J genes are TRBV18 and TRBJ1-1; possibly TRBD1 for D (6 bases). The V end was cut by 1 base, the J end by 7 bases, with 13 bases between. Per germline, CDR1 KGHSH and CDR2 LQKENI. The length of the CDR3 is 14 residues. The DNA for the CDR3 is TGTGCCAGCTCACCACGGGGGGGCGAGGGTGAAGCTTTCTTT. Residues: CASSPRGGEGEAFF.

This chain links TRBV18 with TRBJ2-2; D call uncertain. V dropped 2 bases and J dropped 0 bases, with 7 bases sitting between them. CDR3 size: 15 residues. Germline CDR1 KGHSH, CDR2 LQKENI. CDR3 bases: TGTGCCAGCTCACCAAGTCCAGCGAACACCGGGGAGCTGTTTTTT. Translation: CASSPSPANTGELFF.

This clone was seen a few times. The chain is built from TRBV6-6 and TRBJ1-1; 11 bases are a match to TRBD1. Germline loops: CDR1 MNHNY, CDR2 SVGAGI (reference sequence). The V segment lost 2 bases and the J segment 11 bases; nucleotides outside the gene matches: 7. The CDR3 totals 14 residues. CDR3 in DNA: TGTGCCAGCAGTTACGGGACAGGGGGTACCCCCGCTTTCTTT. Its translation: CASSYGTGGTPAFF.

The CDR3 sequence: CASTGTESSYEQYF. The CDR3, as DNA: TGTGCCAGCACCGGGACTGAAAGCTCCTACGAGCAGTACTTC. The V call is TRBV6-1, the J call TRBJ2-7; D may be TRBD2 (6 bases). This CDR3 spans 14 amino acids. V was trimmed by 7 bases and J by 0 bases, leaving 13 bases between them. Germline-derived CDR1 and CDR2 are MNHNS and SASEGT.

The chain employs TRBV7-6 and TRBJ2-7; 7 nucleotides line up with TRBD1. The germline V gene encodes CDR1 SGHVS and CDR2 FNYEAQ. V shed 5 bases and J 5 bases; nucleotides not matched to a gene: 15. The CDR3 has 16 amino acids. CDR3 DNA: TGTGCCAGCAGCCCGAATTCTCCCGGGACAGTTAACGAGCAGTACTTC. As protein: CASSPNSPGTVNEQYF.

As DNA, the CDR3 is TGCGCCAGCAGCCAAGGCCAGGGTTGGGGTGAAAAACTGTTTTTT. Encoded protein: CASSQGQGWGEKLFF. The chain couples TRBV4-3 to TRBJ1-4; possibly TRBD1 for D (5 bases). This CDR3 has 15 amino acids. Per germline, CDR1 LGHNA and CDR2 YSLEER. Trimming stripped 1 base from V and 7 bases from J, with 13 bases between.

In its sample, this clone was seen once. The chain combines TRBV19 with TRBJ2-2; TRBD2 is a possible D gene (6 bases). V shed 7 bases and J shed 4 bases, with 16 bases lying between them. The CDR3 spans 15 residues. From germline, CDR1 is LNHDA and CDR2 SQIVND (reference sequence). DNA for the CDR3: TGTGCCAGTATAAGTTTTCCGGGAGTCACCGGGGAGCTGTTTTTT. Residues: CASISFPGVTGELFF.

The CDR3 DNA reads as TGTGCCAGCAGGGACGCTAGCGGCTACGAGCAGTACTTC. It translates to CASRDASGYEQYF. The chain is built from TRBV6-5 and TRBJ2-7; 7 positions agree with TRBD2. Losses at the gene ends were 6 bases for V and 3 bases for J; bases not matched to a gene: 5. This CDR3 region has 13 residues. Germline CDR1 MNHEY, CDR2 SVGAGI.

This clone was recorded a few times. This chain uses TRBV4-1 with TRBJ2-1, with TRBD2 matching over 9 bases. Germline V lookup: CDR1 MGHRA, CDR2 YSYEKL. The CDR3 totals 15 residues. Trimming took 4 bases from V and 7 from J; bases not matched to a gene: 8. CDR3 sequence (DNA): TGCGCCAGCAGCCCCCGCGGGAGGGTTGAAAATGAGCAGTTCTTC. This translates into CASSPRGRVENEQFF.

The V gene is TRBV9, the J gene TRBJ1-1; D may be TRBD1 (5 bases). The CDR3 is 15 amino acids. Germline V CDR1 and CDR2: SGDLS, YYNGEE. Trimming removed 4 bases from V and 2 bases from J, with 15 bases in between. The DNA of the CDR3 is TGTGCCAGCAGCCCGAACGACAGACAAAACACTGAAGCTTTCTTT. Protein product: CASSPNDRQNTEAFF.

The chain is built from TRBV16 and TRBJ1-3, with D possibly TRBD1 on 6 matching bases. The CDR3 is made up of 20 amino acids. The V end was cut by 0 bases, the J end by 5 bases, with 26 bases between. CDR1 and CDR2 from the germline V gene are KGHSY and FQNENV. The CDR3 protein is CASSQSGFRRDNGQRNTIYF. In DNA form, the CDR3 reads TGTGCCAGCAGCCAATCCGGCTTTCGTCGGGACAACGGCCAGAGAAACACCATATATTTT.

CDR3 nucleotide sequence: TGTGCCAGCAGCTTGGCAGGGGGTGGCGCAGATACGCAGTATTTT. This codes for CASSLAGGGADTQYF. This chain links TRBV7-3 with TRBJ2-3, with 7 bases that match TRBD1. The germline V gene encodes CDR1 SGHTA and CDR2 FQGTGA. The CDR3 is 15 residues long. With 3 bases clipped from V and 4 bases from J, the junction kept 7 bases outside the gene matches.

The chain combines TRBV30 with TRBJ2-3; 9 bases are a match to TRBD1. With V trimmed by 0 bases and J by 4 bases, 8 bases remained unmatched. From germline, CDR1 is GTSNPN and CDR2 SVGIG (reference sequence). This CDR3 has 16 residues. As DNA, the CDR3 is TGTGCCTGGAGTGTCGGGGACAGGGCATTTGCAGATACGCAGTATTTT. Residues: CAWSVGDRAFADTQYF.

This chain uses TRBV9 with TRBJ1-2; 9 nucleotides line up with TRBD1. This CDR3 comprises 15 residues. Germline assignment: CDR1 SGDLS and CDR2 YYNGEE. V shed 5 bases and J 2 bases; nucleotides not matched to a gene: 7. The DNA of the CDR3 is TGTGCCAGCAGACCCCCGGGACAGGGAAACTATGGCTACACCTTC. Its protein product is CASRPPGQGNYGYTF.

The CDR3 sequence: CASDSFGTQYF. The CDR3 DNA reads as TGTGCTAGTGATTCATTCGGGACCCAGTACTTC. The V gene is TRBV12-5, the J gene TRBJ2-5; D not certain. This CDR3 comprises 11 residues. CDR1 and CDR2 (germline): LGHNT, FRNRAP. V shed 7 bases and J shed 7 bases, with 10 bases lying between them.

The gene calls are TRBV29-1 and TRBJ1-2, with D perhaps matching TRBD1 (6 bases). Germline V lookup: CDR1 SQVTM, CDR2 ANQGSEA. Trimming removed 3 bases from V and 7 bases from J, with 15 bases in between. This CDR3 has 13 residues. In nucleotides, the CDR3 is TGCAGCGTTGAGGGGGGGCAGGGTAGTGGCTACACCTTC. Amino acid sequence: CSVEGGQGSGYTF. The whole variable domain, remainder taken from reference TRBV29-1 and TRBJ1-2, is SAVISQKPSRDICQRGTSLTIQCQVDSQVTMMFWYRQQPGQSLTLIATANQGSEATYESGFVIDKFPISRPNLTFSTLTVSNMSPEDSSIYLCSVEGGQGSGYTFGSGTRLTVV.

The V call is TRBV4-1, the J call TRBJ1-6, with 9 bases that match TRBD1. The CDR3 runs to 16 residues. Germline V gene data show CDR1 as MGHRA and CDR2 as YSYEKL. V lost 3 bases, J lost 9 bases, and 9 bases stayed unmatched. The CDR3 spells CASSHSQDRGTSPLHF. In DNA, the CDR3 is TGCGCCAGCAGCCATTCCCAGGACAGGGGTACTTCACCCCTCCACTTT.

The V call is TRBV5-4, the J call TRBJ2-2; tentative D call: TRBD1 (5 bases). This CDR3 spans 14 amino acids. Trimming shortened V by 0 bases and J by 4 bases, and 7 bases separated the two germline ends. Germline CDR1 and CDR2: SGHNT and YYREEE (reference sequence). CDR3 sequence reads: CASSLAGATGELFF. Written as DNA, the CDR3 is TGTGCCAGCAGCTTGGCTGGGGCCACCGGGGAGCTGTTTTTT.

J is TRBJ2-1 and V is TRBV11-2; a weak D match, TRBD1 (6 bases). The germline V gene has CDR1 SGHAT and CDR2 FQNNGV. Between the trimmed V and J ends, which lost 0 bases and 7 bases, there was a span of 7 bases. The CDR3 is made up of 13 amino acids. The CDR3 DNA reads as TGTGCCAGCAGCTTAGAGGGGGCGAATGAGCAGTTCTTC. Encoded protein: CASSLEGANEQFF.

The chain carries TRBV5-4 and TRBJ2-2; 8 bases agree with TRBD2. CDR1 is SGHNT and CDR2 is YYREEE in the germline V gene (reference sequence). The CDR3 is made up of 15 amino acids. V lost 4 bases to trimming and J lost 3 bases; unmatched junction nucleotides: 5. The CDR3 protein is CASSNKREHTGELFF. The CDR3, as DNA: TGTGCCAGCAGCAACAAGCGGGAGCACACCGGGGAGCTGTTTTTT. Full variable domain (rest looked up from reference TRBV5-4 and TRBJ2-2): ETGVTQSPTHLIKTRGQQVTLRCSSQSGHNTVSWYQQALGQGPQFIFQYYREEENGRGNFPPRFSGLQFPNYSSELNVNALELDDSALYLCASSNKREHTGELFFGEGSRLTVL.

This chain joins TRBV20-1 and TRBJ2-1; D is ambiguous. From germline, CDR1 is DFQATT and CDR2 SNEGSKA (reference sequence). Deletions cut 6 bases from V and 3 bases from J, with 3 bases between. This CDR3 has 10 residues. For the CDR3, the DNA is TGCAGTGCCTACTACAATGAGCAGTTCTTC. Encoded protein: CSAYYNEQFF.

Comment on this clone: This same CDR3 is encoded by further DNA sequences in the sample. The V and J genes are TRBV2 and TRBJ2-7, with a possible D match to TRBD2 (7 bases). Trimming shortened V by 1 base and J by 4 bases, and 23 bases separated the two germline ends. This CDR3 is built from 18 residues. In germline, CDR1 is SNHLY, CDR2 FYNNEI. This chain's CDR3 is CASSEGEGGRLAAYEQYF. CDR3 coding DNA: TGTGCCAGCAGTGAAGGGGAGGGGGGTCGGCTAGCGGCATACGAGCAGTACTTC.